A single sample gave rise to the 23 T cell receptor beta chains below, sequenced in a study of radiation and T cells in renal cell carcinoma. TCRdb's copy holds only in-frame clones and misses some; the assay was immunoSEQ multiplex PCR. The data show more than 120,000 clones, with 86% seen just once and under 20% held by the top ten. Time point defined: blood 4 weeks post-SBRT, at nephrectomy. Described treatment: 15 Gy SBRT to primary tumor, nephrectomy 4 weeks later. The specimen was blood, collected from a patient whose treatment included radiotherapy and nephrectomy. These receptors all come from a woman aged 45 to 65 with renal cell carcinoma.

This chain connects TRBV4-3 to TRBJ1-1; D unclear. V dropped 4 bases and J dropped 5 bases, with 17 bases sitting between them. CDR3 length: 15 amino acids. In germline, CDR1 is LGHNA, CDR2 YSLEER. The CDR3 sequence: CASSRDQTVGTEAFF. CDR3 DNA: TGCGCCAGCAGCCGGGATCAGACGGTGGGGACTGAAGCTTTCTTT.

The gene calls are TRBV6-1 and TRBJ1-5; tentative D call: TRBD1 (5 bases). The ends were cut back, 3 bases at V and 8 bases at J, with 11 bases in the middle. The CDR3 extends over 13 amino acids. The V gene's germline CDR1 is MNHNS and CDR2 SASEGT. Here the CDR3 reads CASSDLGVEPQHF. In DNA, the CDR3 is TGTGCCAGCAGTGATTTAGGGGTGGAGCCCCAGCATTTT.

The CDR3 loop reads CASSRQGNQPQHF. The CDR3 DNA is TGTGCCAGCTCAAGACAGGGCAATCAGCCCCAGCATTTT. The chain employs TRBV18 and TRBJ1-5; D possibly corresponds to TRBD1 (6 bases). This CDR3 comprises 13 residues. CDR1 and CDR2 (germline): KGHSH, LQKENI. Trimming pared 5 bases from V and 2 bases from J, leaving 7 bases between.

The rearrangement links TRBV5-6 to TRBJ1-1, with D possibly TRBD1 on 6 matching bases. Trimming took off 0 bases at V and 7 bases at J, with 10 bases between the two ends. CDR3 length: 13 amino acids. Germline CDR1 is SGHDT and CDR2 is YYEEEE. The CDR3 protein is CASSLVGGLEAFF. The CDR3 DNA is TGTGCCAGCAGCTTGGTTGGGGGGCTTGAAGCTTTCTTT.

This rearrangement joins TRBV19 to TRBJ2-7; no clear D gene. The CDR3 has 14 residues. The V gene lost 5 bases and the J gene lost 1 base, with 12 bases spanning the gap. Germline CDR1 is LNHDA and CDR2 is SQIVND (reference sequence). The CDR3 reads CASSQNRLSYEQYF. For the CDR3, the DNA is TGTGCCAGTAGTCAAAACCGGTTATCCTACGAGCAGTACTTC.

V usage is TRBV18 and J usage is TRBJ2-5, with a possible D match to TRBD2 (5 bases). V gave up 1 base and J gave up 5 bases, with 11 bases separating them. The CDR3 extends over 14 amino acids. Germline loops: CDR1 KGHSH, CDR2 LQKENI. The CDR3 is CASSPLAGSETQYF. CDR3 in DNA: TGTGCCAGCTCACCACTGGCGGGCAGTGAGACCCAGTACTTC. Together with reference TRBV18 and TRBJ2-5, the CDR3 gives the full variable domain: NAGVMQNPRHLVRRRGQEARLRCSPMKGHSHVYWYRQLPEEGLKFMVYLQKENIIDESGMPKERFSAEFPKEGPSILRIQQVVRGDSAAYFCASSPLAGSETQYFGPGTRLLVL.

This clone was detected only once. The V and J genes are TRBV28 and TRBJ1-6; TRBD1 matches 7 bases. In germline, CDR1 is MDHEN, CDR2 SYDVKM. This CDR3 is built from 17 residues. The V and J ends lost 5 bases and 5 bases, in that order; junction bases with no gene match: 12. In DNA, the CDR3 is TGTGCCAGCAGTCTCCCGGGACAGACCCTTAATAATTCACCCCTCCACTTT. This gives the protein CASSLPGQTLNNSPLHF.

The rearrangement uses TRBV6-6 and TRBJ1-2; D might be TRBD1 (5 bases). Trimming pared 2 bases from V and 8 bases from J, leaving 15 bases between. Per germline, CDR1 MNHNY and CDR2 SVGAGI (reference sequence). This CDR3 has 14 residues. The CDR3 reads CASSYRGAPSGYTF. The DNA of the CDR3 is TGTGCCAGCAGTTACCGCGGGGCCCCGAGCGGCTACACCTTC.

The chain carries TRBV6-5 and TRBJ2-1; TRBD2 might be the D (6 bases). CDR1 MNHEY and CDR2 SVGAGI come from the germline V gene. The CDR3 has 16 residues. The germline V and J ends were trimmed by 0 bases and 8 bases, with 17 bases remaining between them. CDR3 bases: TGTGCCAGCAGTTACTCATCCGGGGGTGGTGGTGATGAGCAGTTCTTC. Encoded protein: CASSYSSGGGGDEQFF.

This clone was seen only once. The chain is built from TRBV9 and TRBJ1-2; the D gene is possibly TRBD1 (5 bases). The germline V and J ends were trimmed by 2 bases and 3 bases, with 14 bases remaining between them. Per the germline V gene, CDR1 is SGDLS and CDR2 is YYNGEE. This CDR3 has 15 amino acids. CDR3 residues: CASSVGPQQDYGYTF. CDR3 bases: TGTGCCAGCAGCGTGGGGCCCCAACAGGACTATGGCTACACCTTC.

The chain has TRBV7-2 and TRBJ2-5, with D perhaps being TRBD1 or TRBD2 (5 bases each). The V end was cut by 5 bases, the J end by 2 bases, with 12 bases between. Germline assignment: CDR1 SGHTA and CDR2 FQGNSA. CDR3 length: 14 amino acids. CDR3 residues: CASSHTRGQETQYF. CDR3 sequence (DNA): TGTGCCAGCAGCCATACGAGGGGACAAGAGACCCAGTACTTC.

The chain has TRBV5-4 and TRBJ2-1; D is unclear. Germline V gene sequence: CDR1 SGHNT, CDR2 YYREEE (reference sequence). V lost 4 bases, J lost 5 bases, and 7 bases lay in between. The CDR3 consists of 12 residues. CDR3: CASSLDDNEQFF. The CDR3, as DNA: TGTGCCAGCAGCCTGGATGACAATGAGCAGTTCTTC.

The chain recombines TRBV2 with TRBJ2-3, with 9 bases identical to TRBD2. Germline V gene data show CDR1 as SNHLY and CDR2 as FYNNEI. The CDR3 has 14 amino acids. The ends lost 5 bases at V and 3 bases at J; junction bases unmatched: 3. The CDR3 nucleotides read TGTGCCAGCAGTTGGACTAGCGTAACAGATACGCAGTATTTT. Its protein is CASSWTSVTDTQYF.

The V call is TRBV18, the J call TRBJ2-5; the D gene is possibly TRBD2 (7 bases). V lost 3 bases, J lost 7 bases, and 21 bases lay in between. This CDR3 is built from 16 residues. Germline V gene data show CDR1 as KGHSH and CDR2 as LQKENI. CDR3 protein: CASSPSGAGTRGTQYF. CDR3 sequence (DNA): TGTGCCAGCTCACCCTCTGGAGCGGGGACACGGGGGACCCAGTACTTC.

The chain couples TRBV5-1 to TRBJ1-2, with TRBD1 matching over 9 bases. Germline CDR1 SGHRS, CDR2 YFSETQ. The CDR3 spans 15 residues. Losses at the gene ends were 3 bases for V and 2 bases for J; bases not matched to a gene: 5. The CDR3 DNA reads as TGCGCCAGCAGCTGGGGGGACAGGGCCAACTATGGCTACACCTTC. Translated, it gives CASSWGDRANYGYTF.

The chain couples TRBV30 to TRBJ2-7; tentative D call: TRBD1 (6 bases). The germline CDR1 and CDR2 sequences are GTSNPN and SVGIG (reference sequence). Deletions cut 3 bases from V and 3 bases from J, with 12 bases between. The CDR3 runs to 13 residues. The CDR3 is CAWSNRQDYEQYF. As DNA, the CDR3 is TGTGCCTGGAGCAACAGACAGGACTACGAGCAGTACTTC.

The chain combines TRBV7-2 with TRBJ1-4; 9 bases are shared with TRBD1. Trimming at V came to 3 bases and at J to 7 bases, leaving 6 bases not matched to a gene. Per germline, CDR1 SGHTA and CDR2 FQGNSA. The CDR3 is 15 residues long. CDR3 protein: CASSLTGTGTEKLFF. In nucleotides, the CDR3 is TGTGCCAGCAGCTTGACCGGGACAGGGACTGAAAAACTGTTTTTT.

This clone has just a few counts. The rearrangement joins TRBV27 to TRBJ2-7; 7 nucleotides match TRBD1. CDR1 MNHEY and CDR2 SMNVEV come from the germline V gene (reference sequence). The CDR3 sequence is 14 residues long. The V gene end was trimmed by 5 bases and the J gene end by 4 bases; junction bases not matched to a gene: 8. The CDR3 here is CASSDRQGVYEQYF. The DNA for the CDR3 is TGTGCCAGCAGTGACCGACAGGGAGTATACGAGCAGTACTTC.

V usage is TRBV7-8 and J usage is TRBJ1-2; D unclear. The V gene lost 4 bases and the J gene lost 4 bases, with 10 bases spanning the gap. CDR3 length equals 13 residues. Germline lookup yields CDR1 SGHVS and CDR2 FQNEAQ. The CDR3 coding sequence is TGTGCCAGCAGCTCCTTGACGGTCTATGGCTACACCTTC. Translation: CASSSLTVYGYTF.

This clone was found once. This sequence joins TRBV6-1 and TRBJ1-1; D call uncertain. CDR1 and CDR2 (germline): MNHNS, SASEGT. V was shortened by 5 bases and J by 3 bases, with 10 bases between the two germline ends. There are 13 residues in the CDR3. The DNA of the CDR3 is TGTGCCAGCAGTCCTGGGATCGACACTGAAGCTTTCTTT. The encoded protein is CASSPGIDTEAFF.

The V call is TRBV21-1, the J call TRBJ2-3; the table's D call, TRBD1, has no DNA check behind it. TRBV21-1 is given as a pseudogene. The CDR3 spans 16 residues. CDR3 protein: CASRLTGGVRTDTQYF. As DNA, the CDR3 is TGTGCCAGCAGACTAACAGGGGGCGTTCGCACAGATACGCAGTATTTT.

The chain couples TRBV9 to TRBJ1-1, with TRBD1 matching over 10 bases. The germline V gene encodes CDR1 SGDLS and CDR2 YYNGEE. The CDR3 extends over 17 amino acids. V was clipped by 0 bases and J by 0 bases; unmatched bases: 5. The CDR3 coding sequence is TGTGCCAGCAGCGTAGCCCCCGGGACAGGGGTGAACACTGAAGCTTTCTTT. Translating gives CASSVAPGTGVNTEAFF.

The gene calls are TRBV7-9 and TRBJ2-5; 16 positions match TRBD2. CDR1 and CDR2 (germline): SEHNR, FQNEAQ (reference sequence). The CDR3 has 18 amino acids. Trimming took 5 bases from V and 4 from J; bases not matched to a gene: 10. The CDR3 loop is CASSDVGTSGGARETQYF. The CDR3 region has the DNA TGTGCCAGCAGCGACGTGGGGACTAGCGGGGGGGCCAGAGAGACCCAGTACTTC.